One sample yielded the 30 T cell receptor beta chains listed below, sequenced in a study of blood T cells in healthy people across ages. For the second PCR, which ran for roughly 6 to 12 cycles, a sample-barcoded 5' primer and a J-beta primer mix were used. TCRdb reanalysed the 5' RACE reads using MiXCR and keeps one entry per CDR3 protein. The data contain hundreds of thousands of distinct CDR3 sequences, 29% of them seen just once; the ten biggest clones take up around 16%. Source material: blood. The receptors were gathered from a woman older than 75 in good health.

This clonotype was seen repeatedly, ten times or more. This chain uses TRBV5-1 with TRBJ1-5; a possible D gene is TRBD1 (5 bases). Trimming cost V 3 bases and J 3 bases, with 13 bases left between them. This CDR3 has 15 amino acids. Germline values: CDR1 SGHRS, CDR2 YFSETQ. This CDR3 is CASSSEPGLNQPQHF. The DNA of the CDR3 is TGCGCCAGCAGCTCCGAACCGGGACTCAATCAGCCCCAGCATTTT.

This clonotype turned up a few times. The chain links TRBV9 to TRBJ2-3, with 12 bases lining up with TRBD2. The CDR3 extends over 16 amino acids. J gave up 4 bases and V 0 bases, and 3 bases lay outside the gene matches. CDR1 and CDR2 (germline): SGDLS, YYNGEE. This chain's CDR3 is CASSVVLAGGPDTQYF. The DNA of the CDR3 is TGTGCCAGCAGCGTAGTACTAGCGGGGGGCCCAGATACGCAGTATTTT.

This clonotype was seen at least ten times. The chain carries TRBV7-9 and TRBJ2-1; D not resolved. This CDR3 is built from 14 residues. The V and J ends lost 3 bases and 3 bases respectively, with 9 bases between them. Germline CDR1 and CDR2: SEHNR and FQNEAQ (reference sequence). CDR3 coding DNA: TGTGCCAGCAGCTTCCAGCAGGTCTACAATGAGCAGTTCTTC. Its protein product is CASSFQQVYNEQFF.

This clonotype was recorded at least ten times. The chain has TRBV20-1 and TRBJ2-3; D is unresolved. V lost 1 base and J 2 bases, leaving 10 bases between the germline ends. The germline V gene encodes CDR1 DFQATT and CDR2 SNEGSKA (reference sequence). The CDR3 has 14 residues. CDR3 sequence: CSARVPPVTDTQYF. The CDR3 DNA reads TGCAGTGCTAGAGTCCCGCCGGTCACAGATACGCAGTATTTT.

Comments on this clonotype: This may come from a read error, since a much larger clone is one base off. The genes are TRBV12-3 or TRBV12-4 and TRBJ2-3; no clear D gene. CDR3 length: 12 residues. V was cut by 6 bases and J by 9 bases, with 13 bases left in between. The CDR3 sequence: CASRTRRGTQYF. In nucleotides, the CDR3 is TGTGCCAGCAGAACCCGACGAGGAACGCAGTATTTT.

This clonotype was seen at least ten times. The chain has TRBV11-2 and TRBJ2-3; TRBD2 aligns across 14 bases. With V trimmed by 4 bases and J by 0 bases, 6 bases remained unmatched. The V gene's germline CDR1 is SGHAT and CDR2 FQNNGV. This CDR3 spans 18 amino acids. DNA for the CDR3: TGTGCCAGCAGCTCGGGACTAGCGGGGGATTCTAGCACAGATACGCAGTATTTT. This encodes CASSSGLAGDSSTDTQYF.

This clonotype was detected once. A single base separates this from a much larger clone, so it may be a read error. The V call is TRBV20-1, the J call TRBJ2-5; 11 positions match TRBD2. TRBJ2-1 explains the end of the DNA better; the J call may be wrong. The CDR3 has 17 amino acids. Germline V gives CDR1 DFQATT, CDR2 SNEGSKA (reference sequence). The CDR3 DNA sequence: TGCAGTGCTAGTCCCCTAGCGGGGGGCTTGTACCAAGAGACCCAGTTCTTC. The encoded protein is CSASPLAGGLYQETQFF.

The CDR3 DNA is TGCGCCAGCAGTGACCAGAGAGAGCAGTTCTTC. Translating gives CASSDQREQFF. V usage is TRBV5-1 and J usage is TRBJ2-1, with no clear D. Per germline, CDR1 SGHRS and CDR2 YFSETQ. V gave up 5 bases and J gave up 10 bases, with 10 bases separating them. The CDR3 is 11 residues long.

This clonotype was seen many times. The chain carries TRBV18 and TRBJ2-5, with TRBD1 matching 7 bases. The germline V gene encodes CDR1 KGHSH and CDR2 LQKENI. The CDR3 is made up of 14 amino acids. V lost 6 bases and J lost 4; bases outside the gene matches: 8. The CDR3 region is CASSVPGTAETQYF. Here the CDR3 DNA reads TGTGCCAGCTCCGTTCCCGGGACAGCAGAGACCCAGTACTTC. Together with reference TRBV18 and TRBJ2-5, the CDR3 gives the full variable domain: NAGVMQNPRHLVRRRGQEARLRCSPMKGHSHVYWYRQLPEEGLKFMVYLQKENIIDESGMPKERFSAEFPKEGPSILRIQQVVRGDSAAYFCASSVPGTAETQYFGPGTRLLVL.

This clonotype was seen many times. The CDR3 loop reads CASRPTGEETQYF. The CDR3 region has the DNA TGTGCCAGCAGACCTACGGGGGAAGAGACCCAGTACTTC. This chain uses TRBV6-2 or TRBV6-3 with TRBJ2-5; D may be TRBD2 (6 bases). This CDR3 region has 13 residues. The V gene's germline CDR1 is MNHEY and CDR2 SVGEGT. V dropped 6 bases and J dropped 3 bases, with 11 bases sitting between them.

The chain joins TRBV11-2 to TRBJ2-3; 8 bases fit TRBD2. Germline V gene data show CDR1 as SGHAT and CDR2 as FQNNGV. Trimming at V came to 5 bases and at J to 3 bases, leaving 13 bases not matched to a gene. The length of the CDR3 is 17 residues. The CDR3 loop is CASSQRGGVLRTDTQYF. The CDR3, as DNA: TGTGCCAGCAGCCAACGGGGGGGGGTTTTAAGGACAGATACGCAGTATTTT.

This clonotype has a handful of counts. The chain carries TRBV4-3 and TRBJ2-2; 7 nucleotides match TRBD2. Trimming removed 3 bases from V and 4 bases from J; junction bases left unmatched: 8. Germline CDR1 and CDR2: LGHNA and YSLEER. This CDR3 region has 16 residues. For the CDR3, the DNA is TGCGCCAGCAGCCAGGAACCGGGGAGGGGCACCGGGGAGCTGTTTTTT. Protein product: CASSQEPGRGTGELFF.

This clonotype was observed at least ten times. CDR3 protein: CASSLEGQGATSSYNEQFF. Here the CDR3 DNA reads TGTGCCAGCAGCTTAGAGGGACAGGGGGCGACGAGCTCCTACAATGAGCAGTTCTTC. The J gene is TRBJ2-1, the V gene TRBV7-2, with 12 nucleotides matching TRBD1. This CDR3 contains 19 residues. CDR1 is SGHTA, CDR2 FQGNSA, per germline. Trimming at V came to 1 base and at J to 0 bases, leaving 7 bases not matched to a gene.

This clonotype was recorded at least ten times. The CDR3, as DNA: TGTGCCAGCAGCCTGACGCTAGCGGACTCAGATACGCAGTATTTT. It yields the protein CASSLTLADSDTQYF. The chain links TRBV14 to TRBJ2-3, with TRBD2 identical over 7 bases. Trimming removed 4 bases from V and 4 bases from J; junction bases left unmatched: 8. Germline lookup yields CDR1 SGHDN and CDR2 FVKESK. CDR3 size: 15 residues.

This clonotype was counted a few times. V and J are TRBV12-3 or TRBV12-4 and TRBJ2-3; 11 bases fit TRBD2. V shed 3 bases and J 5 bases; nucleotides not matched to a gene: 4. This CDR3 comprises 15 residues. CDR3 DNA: TGTGCCAGCAGTTTTAGCGGGGGGGCGAAAGATACGCAGTATTTT. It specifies CASSFSGGAKDTQYF.

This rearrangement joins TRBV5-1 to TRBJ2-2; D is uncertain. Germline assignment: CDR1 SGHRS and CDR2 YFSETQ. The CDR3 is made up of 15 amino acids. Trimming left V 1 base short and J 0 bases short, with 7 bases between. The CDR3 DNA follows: TGCGCCAGCAGCTTGTTCACCACGAACACCGGGGAGCTGTTTTTT. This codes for CASSLFTTNTGELFF.

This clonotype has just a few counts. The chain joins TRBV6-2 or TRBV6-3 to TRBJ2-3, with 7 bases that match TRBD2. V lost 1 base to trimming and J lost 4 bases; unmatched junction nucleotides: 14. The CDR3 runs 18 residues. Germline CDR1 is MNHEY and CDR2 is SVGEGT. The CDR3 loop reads CASSYFRFSTSEPDTQYF. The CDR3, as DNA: TGTGCCAGCAGTTACTTTCGGTTTTCTACTAGCGAACCAGATACGCAGTATTTT.

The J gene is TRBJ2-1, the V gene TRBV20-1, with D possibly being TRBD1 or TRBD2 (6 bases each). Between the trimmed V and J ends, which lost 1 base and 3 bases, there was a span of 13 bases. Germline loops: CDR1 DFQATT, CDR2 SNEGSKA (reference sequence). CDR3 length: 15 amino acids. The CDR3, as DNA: TGCAGTGCTAGAGTGGGAGGACAGCTCTACAATGAGCAGTTCTTC. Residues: CSARVGGQLYNEQFF.

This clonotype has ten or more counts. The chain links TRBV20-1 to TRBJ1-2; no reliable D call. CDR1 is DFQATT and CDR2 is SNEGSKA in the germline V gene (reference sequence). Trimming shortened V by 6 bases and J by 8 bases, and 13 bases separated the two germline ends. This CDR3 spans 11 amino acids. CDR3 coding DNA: TGCAGTGCCCCCGCGATTTGGGGCTACACCTTC. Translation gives CSAPAIWGYTF.

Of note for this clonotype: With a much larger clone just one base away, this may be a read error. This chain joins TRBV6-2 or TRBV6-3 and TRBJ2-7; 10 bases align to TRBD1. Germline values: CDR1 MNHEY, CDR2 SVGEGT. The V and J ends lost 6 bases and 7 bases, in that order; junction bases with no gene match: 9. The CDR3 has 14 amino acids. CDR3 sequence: CASSRRGTGVEQYF. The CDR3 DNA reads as TGTGCCAGCAGCCGTCGGGGGACAGGGGTTGAGCAGTACTTC.

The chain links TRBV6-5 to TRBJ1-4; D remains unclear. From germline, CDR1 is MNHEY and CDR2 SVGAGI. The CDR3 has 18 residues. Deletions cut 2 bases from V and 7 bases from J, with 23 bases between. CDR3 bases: TGTGCCAGCAGTTACACCTTTGGTCGATATCCTCCTAGTGAAAAACTGTTTTTT. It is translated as CASSYTFGRYPPSEKLFF.

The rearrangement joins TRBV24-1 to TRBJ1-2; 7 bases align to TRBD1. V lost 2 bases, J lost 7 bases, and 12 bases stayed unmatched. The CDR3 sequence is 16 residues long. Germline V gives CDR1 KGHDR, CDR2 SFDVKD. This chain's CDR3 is CATSDSPRTGFGGYTF. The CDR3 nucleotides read TGTGCCACCAGTGATTCGCCAAGGACAGGCTTCGGTGGCTACACCTTC.

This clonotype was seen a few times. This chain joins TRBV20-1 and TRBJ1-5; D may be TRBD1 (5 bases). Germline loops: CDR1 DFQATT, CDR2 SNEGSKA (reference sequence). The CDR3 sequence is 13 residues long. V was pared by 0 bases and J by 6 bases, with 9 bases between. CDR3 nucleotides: TGCAGTGCTAGAGATCGGGGGGTTCAGCCCCAGCATTTT. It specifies CSARDRGVQPQHF.

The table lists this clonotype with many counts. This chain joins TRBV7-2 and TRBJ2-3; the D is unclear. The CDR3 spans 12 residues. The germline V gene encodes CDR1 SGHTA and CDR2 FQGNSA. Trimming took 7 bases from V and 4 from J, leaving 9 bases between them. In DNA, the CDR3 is TGTGCCAGCACGATCCCCCCAGATACGCAGTATTTT. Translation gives CASTIPPDTQYF.

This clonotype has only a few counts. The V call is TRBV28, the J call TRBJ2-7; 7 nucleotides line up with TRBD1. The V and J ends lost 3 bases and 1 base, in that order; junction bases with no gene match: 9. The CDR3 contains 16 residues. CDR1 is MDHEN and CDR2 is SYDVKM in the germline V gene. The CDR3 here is CASSLSLTGLSYEQYF. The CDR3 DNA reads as TGTGCCAGCAGTTTGTCCCTGACAGGGCTATCCTACGAGCAGTACTTC.

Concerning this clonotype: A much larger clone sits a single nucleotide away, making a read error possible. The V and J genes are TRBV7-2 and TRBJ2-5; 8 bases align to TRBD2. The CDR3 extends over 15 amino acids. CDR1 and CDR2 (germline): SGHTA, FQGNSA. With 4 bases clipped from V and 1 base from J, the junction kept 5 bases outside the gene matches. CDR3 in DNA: TGTGCCAGCAGCTCAGCGGGGGTCTTCCAAGAGACCCAGTACTTC. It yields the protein CASSSAGVFQETQYF. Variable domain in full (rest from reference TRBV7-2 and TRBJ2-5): GAGVSQSPSNKVTEKGKDVELRCDPISGHTALYWYRQSLGQGLEFLIYFQGNSAPDKSGLPSDRFSAERTGGSVSTLTIQRTQQEDSAVYLCASSSAGVFQETQYFGPGTRLLVL.

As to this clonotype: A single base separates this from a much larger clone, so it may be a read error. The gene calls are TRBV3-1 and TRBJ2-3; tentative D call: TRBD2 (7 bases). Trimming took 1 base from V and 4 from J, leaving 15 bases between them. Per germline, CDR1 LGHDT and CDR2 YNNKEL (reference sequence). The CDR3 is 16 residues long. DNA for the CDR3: TGTGCCAGCAGCCAAGGAGGTAGGGGGGGTGCAGATACGCAGTATTTT. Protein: CASSQGGRGGADTQYF.

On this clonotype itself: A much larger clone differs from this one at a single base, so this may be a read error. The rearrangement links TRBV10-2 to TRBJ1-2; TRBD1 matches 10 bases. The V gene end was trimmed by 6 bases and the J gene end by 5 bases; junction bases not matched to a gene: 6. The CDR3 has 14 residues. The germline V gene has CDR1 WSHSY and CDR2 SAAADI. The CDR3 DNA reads TGCGCCAGCAGGGGACAGGGGTATACGTATGGCTACACCTTC. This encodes CASRGQGYTYGYTF.

The CDR3 DNA sequence: TGTGCCAGCAGCGTAGGCACAGGGGAGTATGGCTACACCTTC. Translation gives CASSVGTGEYGYTF. This chain uses TRBV9 with TRBJ1-2; 7 bases are a match to TRBD1. The CDR3 extends over 14 amino acids. The germline V gene encodes CDR1 SGDLS and CDR2 YYNGEE. J lost 5 bases, V lost 0 bases, and 4 bases had no gene match.

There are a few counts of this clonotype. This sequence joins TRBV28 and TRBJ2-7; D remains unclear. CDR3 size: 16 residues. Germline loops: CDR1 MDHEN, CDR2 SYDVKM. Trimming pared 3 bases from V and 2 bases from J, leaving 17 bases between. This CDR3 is CASSFMQTLRPYEQYF. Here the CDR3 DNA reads TGTGCCAGCAGTTTTATGCAGACCTTACGGCCCTACGAGCAGTACTTC.